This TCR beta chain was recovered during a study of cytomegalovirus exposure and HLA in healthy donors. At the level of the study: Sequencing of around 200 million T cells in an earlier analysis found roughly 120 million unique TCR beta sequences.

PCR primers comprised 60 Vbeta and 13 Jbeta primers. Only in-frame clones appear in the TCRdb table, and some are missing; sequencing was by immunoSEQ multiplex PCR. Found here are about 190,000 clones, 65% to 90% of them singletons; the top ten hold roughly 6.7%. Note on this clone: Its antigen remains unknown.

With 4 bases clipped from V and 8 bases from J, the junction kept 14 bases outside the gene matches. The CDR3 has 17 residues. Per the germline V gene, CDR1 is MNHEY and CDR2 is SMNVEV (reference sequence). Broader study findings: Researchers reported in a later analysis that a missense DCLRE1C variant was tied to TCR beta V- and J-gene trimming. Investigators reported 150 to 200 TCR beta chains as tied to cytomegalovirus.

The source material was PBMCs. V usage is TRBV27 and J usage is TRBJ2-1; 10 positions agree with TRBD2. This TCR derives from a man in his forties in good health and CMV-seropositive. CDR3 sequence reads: CASSSKLAGYALDEQFF. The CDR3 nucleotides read TGTGCCAGCAGTTCAAAACTAGCGGGGTATGCGTTGGATGAGCAGTTCTTC.